Listed below are T cell receptor beta chains from one sample, sequenced in a study of PD-L1 blockade in urothelial cancer. The table came from immunoSEQ multiplex PCR; TCRdb's copy has only in-frame clones and leaves some out. The sample has 40,000 to 55,000 clones; over 70% are singletons. The sample consisted of PBMCs, taken around atezolizumab (anti-PD-L1) treatment. The receptors were gathered from a middle-aged man with urothelial cancer. The CDR3 runs from the conserved cysteine through the conserved F or W. The order of the fields is clone size, D gene, J gene, V gene, CDR3 DNA, CDR3 protein. The D gene is left open where the match is weak. The size field is filled for only some rows; it gives once, few, many or a size class.

size: .; D: .; J: TRBJ2-3; V: TRBV10-3; DNA: TGTGCCATCGCAGGGAAACAGGGCACAGATACGCAGTATTTT; CDR3: CAIAGKQGTDTQYF
size: .; D: .; J: TRBJ1-1; V: TRBV9; DNA: TGTGCCAGCAGCGTCAGTCAGAACACTGAAGCTTTCTTT; CDR3: CASSVSQNTEAFF
size: .; D: TRBD1; J: TRBJ2-6; V: TRBV19; DNA: TGTGCCAGTAGGGTCGGGACAGTGATCTCTGGGGCCAACGTCCTGACTTTC; CDR3: CASRVGTVISGANVLTF
size: .; D: TRBD2; J: TRBJ2-7; V: TRBV7-6; DNA: TGTGCCAGCAGCTCCTTCAGCGGGAGAGGACCCTACGAGCAGTACTTC; CDR3: CASSSFSGRGPYEQYF
size: once; D: .; J: TRBJ2-3; V: TRBV4-1; DNA: TGCGCCAGCAGCATCCGACGGAGCGACACAGATACGCAGTATTTT; CDR3: CASSIRRSDTDTQYF
size: .; D: .; J: TRBJ1-1; V: TRBV2; DNA: TGTGCCAGCAACACGGGGAGGACTGAAGCTTTCTTT; CDR3: CASNTGRTEAFF
size: .; D: TRBD1; J: TRBJ2-7; V: TRBV18; DNA: TGTGCCAGCTCACCACCCCGGGACAGGGCGACCTACGAGCAGTACTTC; CDR3: CASSPPRDRATYEQYF
size: .; D: TRBD2; J: TRBJ2-1; V: TRBV30; DNA: TGTGCCTGGAGTGTTGATAGCGGGATTAATGAGCAGTTCTTC; CDR3: CAWSVDSGINEQFF
size: .; D: TRBD2; J: TRBJ2-3; V: TRBV30; DNA: TGTGCCTGGAAAATCAGCGGGAGGGCAAAAGATACGCAGTATTTT; CDR3: CAWKISGRAKDTQYF
size: .; D: TRBD2; J: TRBJ2-1; V: TRBV18; DNA: TGTGCCAGCTCACACCCGGTTGCCGGGACTAGGAATGAGCAGTTCTTC; CDR3: CASSHPVAGTRNEQFF
size: .; D: TRBD2; J: TRBJ2-3; V: TRBV9; DNA: TGTGCCAGCAGCGTAGGAGCGGGGGCTAGCACAGATACGCAGTATTTT; CDR3: CASSVGAGASTDTQYF
size: .; D: TRBD2; J: TRBJ2-7; V: TRBV4-3; DNA: TGCGCCAGCAGCCTCAGACCGGGACTAGCGAACGAGCAGTACTTC; CDR3: CASSLRPGLANEQYF
size: .; D: .; J: TRBJ2-5; V: TRBV7-7; DNA: TGTGCTAGCAGCTTTAACCCCGGAGAGACCCAGTACTTC; CDR3: CASSFNPGETQYF
size: .; D: .; J: TRBJ1-1; V: TRBV15; DNA: TGTGCCACCAGCAGAGAGAGAGTGAACACTGAAGCTTTCTTT; CDR3: CATSRERVNTEAFF
size: few; D: .; J: TRBJ1-2; V: TRBV5-1; DNA: TGCGCCAGCAGCATGCTGGGAGGGGGCTATGGCTACACCTTC; CDR3: CASSMLGGGYGYTF
size: .; D: TRBD1; J: TRBJ2-7; V: TRBV5-1; DNA: TGCGCCAGCAGCCAAGGACAGGGATTGGAGGAGCAGTACTTC; CDR3: CASSQGQGLEEQYF
size: .; D: TRBD1; J: TRBJ1-1; V: TRBV11-1; DNA: TGTGCCAGCAGCTACCCGACAGGGGGCAACGAGAACACTGAAGCTTTCTTT; CDR3: CASSYPTGGNENTEAFF
size: .; D: TRBD2; J: TRBJ2-7; V: TRBV28; DNA: TGTGCCAGCAAAGGGTCTAGCGGGACCTACGAGCAGTACTTC; CDR3: CASKGSSGTYEQYF
size: .; D: .; J: TRBJ2-1; V: TRBV7-9; DNA: TGTGCCACAGAGACAATATCCTACAATGAGCAGTTCTTC; CDR3: CATETISYNEQFF
size: .; D: TRBD1; J: TRBJ1-1; V: TRBV9; DNA: TGTGCCAGCAGCTCCCGGCGGGGGGGACAGACCATGAACACTGAAGCTTTCTTT; CDR3: CASSSRRGGQTMNTEAFF
size: .; D: .; J: TRBJ2-7; V: TRBV19; DNA: TGTGCCAGTCGACCCCCGGGAGAGGCCTACGAGCAGTACTTC; CDR3: CASRPPGEAYEQYF
size: .; D: TRBD2; J: TRBJ2-1; V: TRBV11-1; DNA: TGTGCCAGCAGCTTCGGGACTAGCGTCGGGTACAATGAGCAGTTCTTC; CDR3: CASSFGTSVGYNEQFF
size: once; D: TRBD1; J: TRBJ1-5; V: TRBV29-1; DNA: TGCAGCGTTGAAGAGGGACAGAATCAGCCCCAGCATTTT; CDR3: CSVEEGQNQPQHF
size: .; D: .; J: TRBJ1-3; V: TRBV5-6; DNA: TGTGCCAGCAGCCGGAGTCCCGGGACAGGAAACACCATATATTTT; CDR3: CASSRSPGTGNTIYF
size: few; D: TRBD2; J: TRBJ2-5; V: TRBV7-7; DNA: TGTGCTAGCAGCTTAGGAGGACTAGCGGGAGTCGGTGAGACCCAGTACTTC; CDR3: CASSLGGLAGVGETQYF
size: .; D: .; J: TRBJ1-5; V: TRBV19; DNA: TGTGCCAGTAGCCTTCAGGGAGGAGGCAATCAGCCCCAGCATTTT; CDR3: CASSLQGGGNQPQHF
size: .; D: TRBD1; J: TRBJ2-7; V: TRBV27; DNA: TGTGCCAGCAGACCCAGACAGGGGTACGAGCAGTACTTC; CDR3: CASRPRQGYEQYF
size: few; D: .; J: TRBJ2-2; V: TRBV28; DNA: TGTGCCAGCAGTTGGGGGCTCTGGCAGGGGCAGCTAGGGGAGCTGTTTTTT; CDR3: CASSWGLWQGQLGELFF
size: .; D: TRBD1; J: TRBJ2-1; V: TRBV11-2; DNA: TGTGCCAGCAGCTTAACACAGGGGAGAAGGAATGAGCAGTTCTTC; CDR3: CASSLTQGRRNEQFF
size: .; D: .; J: TRBJ2-3; V: TRBV5-1; DNA: TGCGCCAGCAGCCCATGGACAGGCACAGATACGCAGTATTTT; CDR3: CASSPWTGTDTQYF
size: .; D: .; J: TRBJ2-7; V: TRBV7-9; DNA: TGTGCCAGCAGCCCGGTAGCCTTACCCTACGAGCAGTACTTC; CDR3: CASSPVALPYEQYF
size: .; D: .; J: TRBJ2-7; V: TRBV6-6; DNA: TGTGCCAGCAGTTACGGGCAGGGGAGGGCTTCCGAGCAGTACTTC; CDR3: CASSYGQGRASEQYF
size: .; D: TRBD2; J: TRBJ2-2; V: TRBV10-3; DNA: TGTGCCATCAGTGATAGGACTAGCGGGACCGGGGAGCTGTTTTTT; CDR3: CAISDRTSGTGELFF
size: .; D: TRBD1; J: TRBJ2-7; V: TRBV19; DNA: TGTGCCAGTAGTATAGCCGGCAGGGGGAACGAGCAGTACTTC; CDR3: CASSIAGRGNEQYF
size: .; D: TRBD2; J: TRBJ2-5; V: TRBV7-3; DNA: TGTGCCAGCAGCCCCGCGGGGGGTGAGACCCAGTACTTC; CDR3: CASSPAGGETQYF
size: once; D: TRBD1; J: TRBJ1-2; V: TRBV6-1; DNA: TGTGCCAGCAGAGCTGACAGGGGGGACTATGGCTACACCTTC; CDR3: CASRADRGDYGYTF
size: once; D: .; J: TRBJ2-3; V: TRBV30; DNA: TGTGCCTGGAGTGTAGTCCGGGAGTCGATAGATACGCAGTATTTT; CDR3: CAWSVVRESIDTQYF
size: .; D: .; J: TRBJ2-7; V: TRBV30; DNA: TGTGCCTGGAGTGTAATCGTATACGAGCAGTACTTC; CDR3: CAWSVIVYEQYF
size: few; D: TRBD1; J: TRBJ1-4; V: TRBV4-3; DNA: TGCGCCAGCAGTCGTAGGGGGCAGGGGAATGAAAAACTGTTTTTT; CDR3: CASSRRGQGNEKLFF
size: .; D: TRBD2; J: TRBJ2-7; V: TRBV9; DNA: TGTGCCAGCAGCGCGGGACGGAGGACTAGCGGGGGCGACTCCTACGAGCAGTACTTC; CDR3: CASSAGRRTSGGDSYEQYF
size: .; D: TRBD2; J: TRBJ2-5; V: TRBV6-5; DNA: TGTGCCAGCAGTTATTCGGGACTAGCTGGCGGAGAGACCCAGTACTTC; CDR3: CASSYSGLAGGETQYF
size: .; D: .; J: TRBJ2-1; V: TRBV29-1; DNA: TGCAGCGTACAACCCGGTGGGCAGGGGCAGTTCTTC; CDR3: CSVQPGGQGQFF
size: .; D: TRBD1; J: TRBJ2-4; V: TRBV6-5; DNA: TGTGCCAGCAGGGGACAGCTCAAAAACATTCAGTACTTC; CDR3: CASRGQLKNIQYF
size: .; D: TRBD2; J: TRBJ2-1; V: TRBV5-6; DNA: TGTGCCAGCAGCCCCTGGGGGGGAGGGCCTTTTAGTGAGCAGTTCTTC; CDR3: CASSPWGGGPFSEQFF
size: .; D: TRBD1; J: TRBJ1-2; V: TRBV5-5; DNA: TGTGCCAGCAGCGTCACCGGGACAGGGCTTAACTATGGCTACACCTTC; CDR3: CASSVTGTGLNYGYTF
size: .; D: .; J: TRBJ2-1; V: TRBV11-2; DNA: TGTGCCAGCAGGGAGGGAGCCACAAGCTCCTACAATGAGCAGTTCTTC; CDR3: CASREGATSSYNEQFF
size: .; D: TRBD1; J: TRBJ1-2; V: TRBV27; DNA: TGTGCCAGCAGGAACAGGGGGATGGGTAATGGAGGCTACACCTTC; CDR3: CASRNRGMGNGGYTF
size: few; D: .; J: TRBJ1-2; V: TRBV28; DNA: TGTGCCAGCAGCACGGACACCTATGGCTACACCTTC; CDR3: CASSTDTYGYTF